These 27 T cell receptor beta chains were all obtained from the same sample, sequenced in a study of blood T cell repertoires in COVID-19. Generated by immunoSEQ multiplex PCR, the TCRdb table keeps only in-frame clones and is missing some. The sample lists around 120,000 clones, 60% to 85% occurring once. Sequenced sample: peripheral blood. The receptor set was obtained from a man between 65 and 85 years old with acute or convalescent COVID-19.

V is TRBV19 and J is TRBJ2-1; D is unresolved. Trimming left V 4 bases short and J 6 bases short, with 4 bases between. This CDR3 has 11 residues. CDR1 LNHDA and CDR2 SQIVND come from the germline V gene (reference sequence). In DNA, the CDR3 is TGTGCCAGTAGTAGGGCCAATGAGCAGTTCTTC. This sequence encodes CASSRANEQFF.

This clone was observed a few times. This chain uses TRBV9 with TRBJ1-1, with 7 bases identical to TRBD1. V lost 1 base and J lost 0; bases outside the gene matches: 3. This CDR3 is built from 15 residues. The germline CDR1 and CDR2 sequences are SGDLS and YYNGEE. The CDR3 region has the DNA TGTGCCAGCAGCGTATTTGACAGGGTGAACACTGAAGCTTTCTTT. Translating gives CASSVFDRVNTEAFF.

The chain has TRBV7-3 and TRBJ2-2, with TRBD1 as a possible D gene (6 bases). V was trimmed by 6 bases and J by 6 bases, leaving 17 bases between them. CDR3 length equals 15 residues. Per the germline V gene, CDR1 is SGHTA and CDR2 is FQGTGA. CDR3: CASSSLIQGAGELFF. CDR3 in DNA: TGTGCCAGCAGTTCCCTAATACAGGGAGCCGGGGAGCTGTTTTTT.

This sequence joins TRBV18 and TRBJ1-1; D gene unclear. This CDR3 has 13 residues. Germline loops: CDR1 KGHSH, CDR2 LQKENI. Trimming took off 1 base at V and 5 bases at J, with 8 bases between the two ends. The CDR3 protein is CASSPRTVTEAFF. CDR3 nucleotides: TGTGCCAGCTCACCACGCACGGTTACTGAAGCTTTCTTT.

This clone has at least ten counts. V usage is TRBV15 and J usage is TRBJ1-1, with D possibly matching TRBD1 (6 bases). The CDR3 loop spans 14 amino acids. V lost 0 bases and J lost 11, with 16 bases in between. The germline V gene encodes CDR1 LNHNV and CDR2 YYDKDF (reference sequence). CDR3 coding DNA: TGTGCCACCAGCAGAGATGTGGGCACAGGGTACGCTTTCTTT. The encoded protein is CATSRDVGTGYAFF.

This clone was found a few times. The chain couples TRBV21-1 to TRBJ1-1; TRBD1, the D gene given by the table, was not confirmed from the DNA. TRBV21-1 is noted as a pseudogene. The CDR3 extends over 15 amino acids. The CDR3 region is CARSNTVGRNTEAFF. The CDR3 DNA reads TGTGCCAGGTCTAACACAGTAGGCAGGAACACTGAAGCTTTCTTT.

This clone was observed once. The rearrangement joins TRBV10-3 to TRBJ2-1; TRBD1 is a possible D gene (6 bases). The CDR3 consists of 14 residues. CDR1 ENHRY and CDR2 SYGVKD come from the germline V gene. V was trimmed by 7 bases and J by 3 bases, leaving 13 bases between them. For the CDR3, the DNA is TGTGCCATCAAGGGGCAGGGGTTCTACAATGAGCAGTTCTTC. Its protein is CAIKGQGFYNEQFF.

This clone was seen only a few times. The chain employs TRBV7-2 and TRBJ1-1; D perhaps matches TRBD1 (6 bases). Germline CDR1 is SGHTA and CDR2 is FQGNSA. There are 14 residues in the CDR3. V was pared by 1 base and J by 5 bases, with 11 bases between. Here the CDR3 DNA reads TGTGCCAGCAGCTTAGTCAGGGGAAGGACTGAAGCTTTCTTT. As protein: CASSLVRGRTEAFF.

This clone occurred a few times. CDR3 nucleotide sequence: TGTGCCAGCAGGGACACAGGGGGTTTTAGGTATGGCTACACCTTC. Amino acids: CASRDTGGFRYGYTF. The chain is built from TRBV2 and TRBJ1-2, with 8 bases fitting TRBD1. CDR1 is SNHLY and CDR2 is FYNNEI in the germline V gene. CDR3 length: 15 residues. The V and J ends lost 6 bases and 5 bases, in that order; junction bases with no gene match: 11.

This clone appeared a single time. The V gene is TRBV12-3 or TRBV12-4, the J gene TRBJ1-6, with no clear D. The CDR3 is 13 residues long. The V and J ends lost 3 bases and 6 bases respectively, with 6 bases between them. The CDR3 DNA is TGTGCCAGCAGTTTGAGGATTAATTCACCCCTCCACTTT. Its translation: CASSLRINSPLHF.

This chain links TRBV21-1 with TRBJ2-5; TRBD1 is taken as the D call from the table, unchecked against the DNA. TRBV21-1 is a pseudogene segment. There are 13 residues in the CDR3. In DNA form, the CDR3 reads TGTGCCAGCAGCAAGGGGCAGCAAGAGACCCAGTACTTC. It specifies CASSKGQQETQYF.

The chain employs TRBV19 and TRBJ2-3; D gene unclear. This CDR3 comprises 14 residues. V lost 3 bases and J 4 bases, leaving 11 bases between the germline ends. Germline V gives CDR1 LNHDA, CDR2 SQIVND (reference sequence). The CDR3 loop reads CASSIGLVPDTQYF. CDR3 DNA sequence: TGTGCCAGTAGTATTGGTCTAGTACCAGATACGCAGTATTTT.

The chain is built from TRBV5-1 and TRBJ1-2, with D unresolved. Germline V gives CDR1 SGHRS, CDR2 YFSETQ. Trimming took 0 bases from V and 6 from J, leaving 12 bases between them. The CDR3 has 14 amino acids. The CDR3 DNA sequence: TGCGCCAGCAGCTTGGCCCTTGGGGAGGATGGCTACACCTTC. Encoded protein: CASSLALGEDGYTF.

CDR3 in amino acids: CASSATSGLTGELFF. The CDR3 bases are TGCGCCAGCAGCGCCACTAGCGGCCTCACCGGGGAGCTGTTTTTT. The rearrangement uses TRBV5-1 and TRBJ2-2, with 8 positions matching TRBD2. The CDR3 has 15 amino acids. V lost 4 bases to trimming and J lost 4 bases; unmatched junction nucleotides: 6. CDR1 and CDR2 from the germline V gene are SGHRS and YFSETQ.

This clone was observed once. The chain uses TRBV5-1 and TRBJ2-2, with 10 bases matching TRBD1. Germline loops: CDR1 SGHRS, CDR2 YFSETQ. The CDR3 length is 16 residues. J gave up 7 bases and V 5 bases, and 11 bases lay outside the gene matches. The CDR3 sequence is CASSTLRQGAIGELFF. As DNA, the CDR3 is TGCGCCAGCAGTACACTACGACAGGGGGCCATCGGGGAGCTGTTTTTT. The entire variable domain, with the rest obtained from reference TRBV5-1 and TRBJ2-2, is as follows: KAGVTQTPRYLIKTRGQQVTLSCSPISGHRSVSWYQQTPGQGLQFLFEYFSETQRNKGNFPGRFSGRQFSNSRSEMNVSTLELGDSALYLCASSTLRQGAIGELFFGEGSRLTVL.

This rearrangement joins TRBV7-3 to TRBJ2-3; D may be TRBD1 (5 bases). The germline V and J ends were trimmed by 0 bases and 0 bases, with 10 bases remaining between them. Germline CDR1 SGHTA, CDR2 FQGTGA. This CDR3 spans 16 amino acids. The CDR3 protein is CASSLTGWGSTDTQYF. The CDR3 DNA is TGTGCCAGCAGCTTAACGGGATGGGGCAGCACAGATACGCAGTATTTT.

V and J are TRBV9 and TRBJ2-3; D possibly corresponds to TRBD2 (6 bases). The CDR3 is made up of 17 amino acids. Germline CDR1 and CDR2: SGDLS and YYNGEE. V lost 4 bases and J lost 0, with 18 bases in between. The CDR3 nucleotides read TGTGCCAGCAGCCCTCAAGGAAGGAGGGCTAGCACAGATACGCAGTATTTT. This gives the protein CASSPQGRRASTDTQYF.

The chain has TRBV5-1 and TRBJ2-1; tentatively, D is TRBD2 (6 bases). The CDR3 consists of 16 residues. V dropped 6 bases and J dropped 1 base, with 17 bases sitting between them. CDR1 and CDR2 (germline): SGHRS, YFSETQ. CDR3 nucleotide sequence: TGCGCCAGCACCCTTAACAATGGGAGGTCCTACAATGAGCAGTTCTTC. It translates to CASTLNNGRSYNEQFF.

The genes are TRBV7-2 and TRBJ1-2; maybe TRBD1 (5 bases). The germline V and J ends were trimmed by 4 bases and 3 bases, with 18 bases remaining between them. The CDR3 consists of 16 residues. Germline CDR1 and CDR2: SGHTA and FQGNSA. CDR3 loop: CASSSPWGVEYYGYTF. CDR3 in DNA: TGTGCCAGCAGCTCTCCCTGGGGGGTAGAATACTATGGCTACACCTTC.

In this sample, this clone turned up a few times. The CDR3 bases are TGTGCCAGCAGTGTTTCGTTACAGACTGAAGCTTTCTTT. This translates into CASSVSLQTEAFF. The chain couples TRBV6-4 to TRBJ1-1; the D is unclear. This CDR3 has 13 residues. The ends were cut back, 4 bases at V and 5 bases at J, with 11 bases in the middle. CDR1 is MRHNA and CDR2 is SNTAGT in the germline V gene.

The chain employs TRBV20-1 and TRBJ1-2, with TRBD1 as a possible D gene (5 bases). With 0 bases removed from V and 6 bases from J, the gap between germline ends came to 5 bases. The CDR3 covers 11 residues. Per the germline V gene, CDR1 is DFQATT and CDR2 is SNEGSKA (reference sequence). The chain's CDR3 is CSARDRDGYTF. CDR3 nucleotide sequence: TGCAGTGCTAGAGACAGGGATGGCTACACCTTC.

The chain employs TRBV12-3 or TRBV12-4 and TRBJ1-2; unclear D gene. Trimming pared 0 bases from V and 4 bases from J, leaving 6 bases between. The CDR3 runs to 13 residues. The CDR3 DNA follows: TGTGCCAGCAGTTTAGCACAGATCTATGGCTACACCTTC. Translation gives CASSLAQIYGYTF.

This clone turned up a few times. Here the CDR3 reads CASTRGEDYGYTF. In nucleotides, the CDR3 is TGTGCCAGCACGCGAGGGGAGGACTATGGCTACACCTTC. This chain uses TRBV6-5 with TRBJ1-2; D is possibly TRBD1 (5 bases). CDR1 and CDR2 (germline): MNHEY, SVGAGI. The CDR3 is 13 amino acids. Between the trimmed V and J ends, which lost 7 bases and 3 bases, there was a span of 12 bases.

The gene calls are TRBV6-2 or TRBV6-3 and TRBJ2-3; 14 nucleotides agree with TRBD2. The germline V gene has CDR1 MNHEY and CDR2 SVGEGT. This CDR3 comprises 18 residues. V was clipped by 2 bases and J by 2 bases; unmatched bases: 6. The CDR3 region is CASSYPRTSGGLTDTQYF. The CDR3, as DNA: TGTGCCAGCAGTTACCCCCGGACTAGCGGGGGGCTCACAGATACGCAGTATTTT.

The V call is TRBV27, the J call TRBJ1-5, with D possibly being TRBD1 (5 bases). Trimming shortened V by 5 bases and J by 2 bases, and 19 bases separated the two germline ends. This CDR3 has 17 residues. Germline-derived CDR1 and CDR2 are MNHEY and SMNVEV (reference sequence). The CDR3 here is CASSTRVGAIGNQPQHF. The CDR3 nucleotides are TGTGCCAGCAGTACTCGGGTAGGGGCGATCGGCAATCAGCCCCAGCATTTT.

The chain joins TRBV7-2 to TRBJ2-7; 7 nucleotides match TRBD1. The V and J ends lost 5 bases and 4 bases, in that order; junction bases with no gene match: 11. From germline, CDR1 is SGHTA and CDR2 FQGNSA. The CDR3 loop spans 15 amino acids. CDR3 protein: CASSRTGTALYEQYF. The CDR3 nucleotides are TGTGCCAGCAGCCGCACCGGGACAGCTCTTTACGAGCAGTACTTC.

The chain combines TRBV7-2 with TRBJ1-4, with TRBD1 matching 7 bases. This CDR3 contains 17 residues. Trimming at V came to 3 bases and at J to 0 bases, leaving 7 bases not matched to a gene. Germline V gene lookup returns CDR1 SGHTA and CDR2 FQGNSA. CDR3 sequence reads: CASSFRQGQATNEKLFF. Written as DNA, the CDR3 is TGTGCCAGCAGCTTTCGACAGGGCCAGGCAACTAATGAAAAACTGTTTTTT.